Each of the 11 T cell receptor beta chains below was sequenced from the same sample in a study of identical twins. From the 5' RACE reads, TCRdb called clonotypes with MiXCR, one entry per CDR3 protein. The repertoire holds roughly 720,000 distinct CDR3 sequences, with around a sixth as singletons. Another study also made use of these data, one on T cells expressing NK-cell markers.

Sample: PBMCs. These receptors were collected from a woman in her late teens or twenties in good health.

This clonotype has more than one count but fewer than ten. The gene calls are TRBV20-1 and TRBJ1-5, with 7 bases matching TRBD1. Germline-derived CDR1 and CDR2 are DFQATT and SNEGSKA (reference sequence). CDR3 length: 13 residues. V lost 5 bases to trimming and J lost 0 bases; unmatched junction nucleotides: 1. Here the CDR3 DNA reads TGCAGTGCTGGACAGGTTAGCAATCAGCCCCAGCATTTT. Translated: CSAGQVSNQPQHF.

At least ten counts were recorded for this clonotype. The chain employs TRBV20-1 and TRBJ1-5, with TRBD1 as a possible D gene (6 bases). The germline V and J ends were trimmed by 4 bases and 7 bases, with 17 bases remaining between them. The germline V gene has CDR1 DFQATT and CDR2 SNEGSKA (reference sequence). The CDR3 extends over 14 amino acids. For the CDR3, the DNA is TGCAGTGCTACTAGAGGACAGTCGGAACAGCCCCAGCATTTT. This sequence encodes CSATRGQSEQPQHF.

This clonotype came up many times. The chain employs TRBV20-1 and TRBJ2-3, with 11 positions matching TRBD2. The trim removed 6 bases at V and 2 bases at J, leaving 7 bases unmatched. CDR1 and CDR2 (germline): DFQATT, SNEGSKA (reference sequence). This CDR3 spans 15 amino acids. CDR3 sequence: CSAALAGADTDTQYF. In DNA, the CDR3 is TGCAGTGCGGCACTAGCGGGGGCCGACACAGATACGCAGTATTTT.

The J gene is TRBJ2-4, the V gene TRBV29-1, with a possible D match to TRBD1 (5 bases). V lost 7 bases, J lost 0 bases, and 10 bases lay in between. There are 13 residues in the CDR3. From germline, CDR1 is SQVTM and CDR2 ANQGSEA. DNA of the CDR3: TGCAGCGCCTGGGGCCTAGCCAAAAACATTCAGTACTTC. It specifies CSAWGLAKNIQYF.

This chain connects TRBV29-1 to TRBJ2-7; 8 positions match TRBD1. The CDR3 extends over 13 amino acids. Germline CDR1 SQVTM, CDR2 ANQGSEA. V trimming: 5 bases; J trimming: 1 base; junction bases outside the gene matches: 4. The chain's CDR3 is CSVRGQVSYEQYF. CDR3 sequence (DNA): TGCAGCGTTCGGGGACAGGTTTCCTACGAGCAGTACTTC.

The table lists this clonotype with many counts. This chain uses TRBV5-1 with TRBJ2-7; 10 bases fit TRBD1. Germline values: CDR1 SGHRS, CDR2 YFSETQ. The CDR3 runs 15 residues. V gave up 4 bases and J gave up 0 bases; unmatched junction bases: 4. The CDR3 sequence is CASSDRTGGSYEQYF. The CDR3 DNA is TGCGCCAGCAGCGACCGGACAGGGGGCTCCTACGAGCAGTACTTC.

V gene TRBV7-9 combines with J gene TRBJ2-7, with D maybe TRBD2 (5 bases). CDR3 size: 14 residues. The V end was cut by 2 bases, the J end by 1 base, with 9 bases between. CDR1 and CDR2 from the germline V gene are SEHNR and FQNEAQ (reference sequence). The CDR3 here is CASSLQEVSYEQYF. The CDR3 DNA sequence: TGTGCCAGCAGCTTACAGGAGGTGTCCTACGAGCAGTACTTC. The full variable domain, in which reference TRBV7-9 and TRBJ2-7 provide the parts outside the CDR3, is DTGVSQNPRHKITKRGQNVTFRCDPISEHNRLYWYRQTLGQGPEFLTYFQNEAQLEKSRLLSDRFSAERPKGSFSTLEIQRTEQGDSAMYLCASSLQEVSYEQYFGPGTRLTVT.

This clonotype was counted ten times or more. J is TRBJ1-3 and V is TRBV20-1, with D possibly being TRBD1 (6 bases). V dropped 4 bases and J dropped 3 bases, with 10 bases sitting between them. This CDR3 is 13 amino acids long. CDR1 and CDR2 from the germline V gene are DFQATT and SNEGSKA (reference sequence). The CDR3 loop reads CSATTGLGNTIYF. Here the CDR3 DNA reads TGCAGTGCTACGACAGGTCTTGGAAACACCATATATTTT.

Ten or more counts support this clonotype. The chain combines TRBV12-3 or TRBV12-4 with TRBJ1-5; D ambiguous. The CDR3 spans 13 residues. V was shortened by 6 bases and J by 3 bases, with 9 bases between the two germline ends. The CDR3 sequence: CASSLRTNQPQHF. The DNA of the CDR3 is TGTGCCAGCAGCCTACGGACCAATCAGCCCCAGCATTTT.

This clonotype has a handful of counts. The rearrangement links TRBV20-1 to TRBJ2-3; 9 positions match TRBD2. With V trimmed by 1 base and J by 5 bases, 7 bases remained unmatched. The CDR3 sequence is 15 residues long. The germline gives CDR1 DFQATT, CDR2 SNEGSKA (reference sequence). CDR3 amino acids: CSARGSGGRRDTQYF. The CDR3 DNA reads TGCAGTGCTAGAGGAAGCGGGGGGAGGAGAGATACGCAGTATTTT.

CDR3 DNA sequence: TGTGCCAGCAGCTTACTCCCGGACAGGACCTACGAGCAGTACTTC. Amino acids: CASSLLPDRTYEQYF. This sequence joins TRBV7-8 and TRBJ2-7, with 7 nucleotides matching TRBD1. In germline, CDR1 is SGHVS, CDR2 FQNEAQ. Trimming cost V 2 bases and J 2 bases; bases outside gene matches: 6. CDR3 length: 15 residues.